What follows are 8 T cell receptor beta chains derived from one specimen sequenced in a study of blood T cell repertoires in COVID-19. Sequenced by immunoSEQ multiplex PCR; TCRdb stores in-frame clones only, minus some. The sample holds 200,000 to 250,000 clones, about 78% seen once. Sequencing used peripheral blood. Every receptor here comes from a woman in her sixties or seventies with acute or convalescent COVID-19.

The chain recombines TRBV7-3 with TRBJ2-1; 10 positions match TRBD2. CDR3 length: 15 residues. Germline CDR1 SGHTA, CDR2 FQGTGA. J gave up 7 bases and V 5 bases, and 8 bases lay outside the gene matches. As DNA, the CDR3 is TGTGCCAGCAGCCAGCTAGCGGGAGACGGGAATGAGCAGTTCTTC. Protein: CASSQLAGDGNEQFF.

The sample holds one count of this clone. The chain has TRBV2 and TRBJ1-2; a possible D gene is TRBD1 (5 bases). Trimming shortened V by 3 bases and J by 3 bases, and 8 bases separated the two germline ends. Germline CDR1 and CDR2: SNHLY and FYNNEI. The CDR3 has 13 residues. This CDR3 is CASSEGRDYGYTF. CDR3 DNA sequence: TGTGCCAGCAGTGAGGGGCGTGACTATGGCTACACCTTC.

V usage is TRBV21-1 and J usage is TRBJ1-6; the table calls TRBD1, which could not be checked here. TRBV21-1 has pseudogene status. This CDR3 has 17 amino acids. As DNA, the CDR3 is TGTGCCAGCAGCAAGGAAGGGGGCAGCTCCTATAATTCACCCCTCCACTTT. This codes for CASSKEGGSSYNSPLHF.

The rearrangement links TRBV21-1 to TRBJ2-2; the table's D call of TRBD2 was not tested on the DNA. TRBV21-1 is a pseudogene locus. This CDR3 spans 18 amino acids. The CDR3 sequence is CASSRKGRRGLNTGELFF. The CDR3 DNA is TGTGCCAGCAGCAGGAAAGGGAGGCGGGGGTTAAACACCGGGGAGCTGTTTTTT.

This clone has only a few counts. V and J are TRBV27 and TRBJ1-4; D unclear. The CDR3 has 16 amino acids. The V gene lost 5 bases and the J gene lost 7 bases, with 20 bases spanning the gap. CDR1 is MNHEY and CDR2 is SMNVEV in the germline V gene (reference sequence). The CDR3 region is CASSPLRTDRTEKLFF. CDR3 coding DNA: TGTGCCAGCAGTCCTCTTAGGACTGACCGCACTGAAAAACTGTTTTTT.

Details on this clone: This sample includes further DNA sequences coding for the same CDR3. The genes are TRBV28 and TRBJ1-5; 7 bases match TRBD1. CDR3 length equals 12 residues. From germline, CDR1 is MDHEN and CDR2 SYDVKM. J was trimmed by 7 bases and V by 6 bases; bases with no gene match: 3. The CDR3 loop reads CASRQGGQPQHF. As DNA, the CDR3 is TGTGCCAGCAGGCAAGGGGGCCAGCCCCAGCATTTT.

The CDR3 sequence: CASSQLLTSGGINNEQFF. For the CDR3, the DNA is TGCGCCAGCAGCCAACTCCTTACTAGCGGGGGGATTAACAATGAGCAGTTCTTC. The chain carries TRBV5-1 and TRBJ2-1; 12 positions match TRBD2. Per the germline V gene, CDR1 is SGHRS and CDR2 is YFSETQ. The length of the CDR3 is 18 residues. J lost 5 bases, V lost 4 bases, and 13 bases had no gene match.

V and J are TRBV7-2 and TRBJ2-5; 10 bases are a match to TRBD2. Trimming took 5 bases from V and 2 from J; bases not matched to a gene: 8. The CDR3 contains 16 residues. Germline V gives CDR1 SGHTA, CDR2 FQGNSA. CDR3 DNA sequence: TGTGCCAGCAGCATACGAGCGGGAGGGATACAAGAGACCCAGTACTTC. Translated, it gives CASSIRAGGIQETQYF.